The present entry profiles one T cell receptor beta chain with its context. Per the study methods: Estimation of nucleated cell counts was performed using reference gene primer amplification. Produced via immunoSEQ multiplex PCR; TCRdb's table is partial and in-frame only. That table is the source of V, J and clone size, and D and trimming were worked out from the DNA. The profile shows roughly 76,000 clones, roughly 90% of them singletons. The length of the CDR3 is 14 residues. V lost 7 bases and J 4 bases, leaving 16 bases between the germline ends. CDR1 is KGHSY, CDR2 FQNENV, per germline. The data stem from a study of blood T cell repertoires in COVID-19. Overall study context: Donors in the United States, Italy and Spain gave samples during acute or convalescent COVID-19. From T cells, B-cell-depleted T cells, or PBMCs came the material, which was cDNA or gDNA.

This TCR was recovered from a woman aged 55 to 70 with active COVID-19. The chain links TRBV16 to TRBJ1-1, with a weak D call TRBD1 (6 bases). Sequenced sample: peripheral blood. The CDR3 region has the DNA TGTGCCAGCACTTTGGACAGAGGCGGCACTGAAGCTTTCTTT. Its protein product is CASTLDRGGTEAFF.